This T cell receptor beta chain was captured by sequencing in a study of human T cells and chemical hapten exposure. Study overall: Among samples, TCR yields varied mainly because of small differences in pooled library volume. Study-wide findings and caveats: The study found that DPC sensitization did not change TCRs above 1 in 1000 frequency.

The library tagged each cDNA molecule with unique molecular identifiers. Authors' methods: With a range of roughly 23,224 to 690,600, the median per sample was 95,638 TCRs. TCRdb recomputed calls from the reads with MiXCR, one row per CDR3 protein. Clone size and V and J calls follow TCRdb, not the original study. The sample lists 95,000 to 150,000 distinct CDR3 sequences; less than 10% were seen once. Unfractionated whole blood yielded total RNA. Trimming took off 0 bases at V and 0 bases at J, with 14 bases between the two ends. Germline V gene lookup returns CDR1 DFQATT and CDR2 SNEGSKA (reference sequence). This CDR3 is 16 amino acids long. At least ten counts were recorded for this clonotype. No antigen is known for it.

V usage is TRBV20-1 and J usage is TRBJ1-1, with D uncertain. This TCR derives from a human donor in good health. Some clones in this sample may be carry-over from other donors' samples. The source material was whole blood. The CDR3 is CSARDQSTRMNTEAFF. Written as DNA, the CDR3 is TGCAGTGCTAGAGATCAGTCGACGCGCATGAACACTGAAGCTTTCTTT.